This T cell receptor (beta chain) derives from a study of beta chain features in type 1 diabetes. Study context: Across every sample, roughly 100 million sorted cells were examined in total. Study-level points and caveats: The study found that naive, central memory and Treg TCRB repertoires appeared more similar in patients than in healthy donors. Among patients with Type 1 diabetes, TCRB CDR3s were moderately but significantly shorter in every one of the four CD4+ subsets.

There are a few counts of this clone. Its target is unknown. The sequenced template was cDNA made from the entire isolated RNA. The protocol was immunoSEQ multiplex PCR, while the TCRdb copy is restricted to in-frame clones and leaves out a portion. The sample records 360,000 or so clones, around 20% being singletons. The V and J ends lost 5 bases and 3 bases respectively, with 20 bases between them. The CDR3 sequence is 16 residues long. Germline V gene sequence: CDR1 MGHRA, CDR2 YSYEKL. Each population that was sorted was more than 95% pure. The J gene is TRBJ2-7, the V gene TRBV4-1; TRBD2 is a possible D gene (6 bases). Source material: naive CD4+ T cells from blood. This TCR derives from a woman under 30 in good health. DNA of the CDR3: TGCGCCAGCAGCACCACCTCTAGCGTAAGTCACTACGAGCAGTACTTC. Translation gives CASSTTSSVSHYEQYF.